Below, 27 T cell receptor beta chains from the same sample are listed, as sequenced in a study of monozygotic twins with inflammatory bowel disease. Following a re-call of the 5' RACE reads, TCRdb has one entry per CDR3 protein and lacks DNA. The table for this sample gives fewer than 550,000 distinct CDR3 sequences. The sequenced sample was blood. These receptors all stem from a human donor with ulcerative colitis or Crohn's disease, or a healthy co-twin of an affected twin (not recorded which).

The chain employs TRBV15 and TRBJ1-2. Germline CDR1 LNHNV, CDR2 YYDKDF (reference sequence). CDR3 size: 16 residues. The CDR3 reads CATSRDGGSANYGYTF.

This chain connects TRBV12-3 or TRBV12-4 to TRBJ2-1. The CDR3 covers 14 residues. CDR3 amino acids: CASCVASSYNEQFF.

CDR3: CASRTEYEQYF. The V call is TRBV6-6, the J call TRBJ2-7. Germline values: CDR1 MNHNY, CDR2 SVGAGI (reference sequence). CDR3 length: 11 amino acids.

This sequence joins TRBV20-1 and TRBJ2-5; TCRdb calls TRBD1, which cannot be checked without DNA. CDR1 is DFQATT, CDR2 SNEGSKA, per germline (reference sequence). The CDR3 is made up of 15 amino acids. The CDR3: CSARRETGAGETQYF.

The CDR3 loop is CSTHTGAQYEQYF. The chain carries TRBV20-1 and TRBJ2-7; the TCRdb call, TRBD1, lacks DNA for checking. The CDR3 runs 13 residues. Germline-derived CDR1 and CDR2 are DFQATT and SNEGSKA (reference sequence).

The V call is TRBV7-9, the J call TRBJ1-1. The CDR3 is made up of 15 amino acids. Germline loops: CDR1 SEHNR, CDR2 FQNEAQ (reference sequence). CDR3 loop: CASSERQGGFTEAFF. Complete variable domain (other parts from reference TRBV7-9 and TRBJ1-1): DTGVSQNPRHKITKRGQNVTFRCDPISEHNRLYWYRQTLGQGPEFLTYFQNEAQLEKSRLLSDRFSAERPKGSFSTLEIQRTEQGDSAMYLCASSERQGGFTEAFFGQGTRLTVV.

The genes are TRBV20-1 and TRBJ1-1; TCRdb proposes TRBD1, but this gene call is untestable without DNA. The germline gives CDR1 DFQATT, CDR2 SNEGSKA (reference sequence). This CDR3 is built from 12 residues. The CDR3 sequence is CSAPGATTEAFF.

The gene calls are TRBV7-8 and TRBJ2-1; TCRdb picks TRBD1, but there is no DNA to check that call. This CDR3 is built from 13 residues. Germline V gene sequence: CDR1 SGHVS, CDR2 FQNEAQ. CDR3: CASSPLNYNEQFF.

J is TRBJ2-1 and V is TRBV5-4. There are 13 residues in the CDR3. The germline CDR1 and CDR2 sequences are SGHNT and YYREEE (reference sequence). CDR3 amino acids: CASSYLTGNEQFF. The whole variable domain, remainder taken from reference TRBV5-4 and TRBJ2-1, is ETGVTQSPTHLIKTRGQQVTLRCSSQSGHNTVSWYQQALGQGPQFIFQYYREEENGRGNFPPRFSGLQFPNYSSELNVNALELDDSALYLCASSYLTGNEQFFGPGTRLTVL.

The chain is built from TRBV6-6 and TRBJ1-2; TCRdb calls TRBD1, which cannot be checked without DNA. CDR3 length equals 14 residues. Germline V lookup: CDR1 MNHNY, CDR2 SVGAGI (reference sequence). The CDR3 protein is CASSPLPFQEGYTF.

The chain uses TRBV12-3 or TRBV12-4 and TRBJ1-4; there is no DNA to check the TCRdb D call of TRBD1. The CDR3 runs to 15 residues. The CDR3: CASSSGTGPNEKLFF.

This sequence joins TRBV20-1 and TRBJ2-3; lacking DNA, the TRBD2 call made by TCRdb goes unchecked. This CDR3 has 14 residues. CDR1 is DFQATT and CDR2 is SNEGSKA in the germline V gene (reference sequence). CDR3 region: CSASREGGTDTQYF.

The chain uses TRBV7-9 and TRBJ2-2; the TRBD1 assignment by TCRdb is unverifiable without DNA. The CDR3 runs to 15 residues. CDR1 and CDR2 from the germline V gene are SEHNR and FQNEAQ (reference sequence). The CDR3 loop is CASSLEGSSAGELFF.

This chain connects TRBV2 to TRBJ2-5; TCRdb outputs TRBD2, but without DNA this stays unchecked. The CDR3 loop spans 16 amino acids. Germline assignment: CDR1 SNHLY and CDR2 FYNNEI. CDR3 sequence: CASSGLLAGGAETQYF.

Here the CDR3 reads CASSQASGWGQETQYF. The V call is TRBV4-1, the J call TRBJ2-5; lacking DNA, the TRBD2 call made by TCRdb goes unchecked. The V gene's germline CDR1 is MGHRA and CDR2 YSYEKL. CDR3 size: 16 residues.

The genes are TRBV6-6 and TRBJ1-2. CDR1 and CDR2 (germline): MNHNY, SVGAGI (reference sequence). This CDR3 has 13 amino acids. CDR3: CASSTGFPYGYTF.

This chain uses TRBV4-3 with TRBJ2-2. The CDR3 spans 15 residues. Looked up from germline, CDR1 is LGHNA and CDR2 is YSLEER. CDR3 residues: CASSQGRGNTGELFF.

The V call is TRBV5-5, the J call TRBJ2-1; checking the TCRdb D call of TRBD2 is not possible without DNA. CDR1 and CDR2 from the germline V gene are SGHKS and YYEKEE (reference sequence). This CDR3 is built from 15 residues. CDR3 in amino acids: CASSGGLATRTEQFF.

The chain is built from TRBV5-1 and TRBJ1-1; the TCRdb call, TRBD1, lacks DNA for checking. The CDR3 loop spans 15 amino acids. Germline loops: CDR1 SGHRS, CDR2 YFSETQ. CDR3 amino acids: CASSLADSREIEAFF.

The chain uses TRBV27 and TRBJ2-1; no DNA is available, so the TRBD2 call from TCRdb remains unchecked. The CDR3 runs to 15 residues. The germline CDR1 and CDR2 sequences are MNHEY and SMNVEV (reference sequence). The CDR3 protein is CASQELAGAGNEQFF.

CDR3: CASSLEGSVGTEAFF. This sequence joins TRBV7-2 and TRBJ1-1. Germline assignment: CDR1 SGHTA and CDR2 FQGNSA. The CDR3 length is 15 residues.

The chain uses TRBV5-1 and TRBJ2-1; TCRdb calls TRBD2, which cannot be checked without DNA. CDR1 and CDR2 (germline): SGHRS, YFSETQ. The CDR3 has 14 residues. The CDR3 reads CASSPSGLNNEQFF.

This rearrangement joins TRBV10-3 to TRBJ2-7; TCRdb proposes TRBD2, but this gene call is untestable without DNA. The CDR3 runs to 15 residues. Germline-derived CDR1 and CDR2 are ENHRY and SYGVKD. The CDR3 reads CAISDSTSGRYEQYF.

This sequence joins TRBV5-5 and TRBJ1-4. The CDR3 sequence is 15 residues long. The germline CDR1 and CDR2 sequences are SGHKS and YYEKEE (reference sequence). This CDR3 reads CASSLAWRDREKLFF.

The chain recombines TRBV18 with TRBJ1-1. Germline-derived CDR1 and CDR2 are KGHSH and LQKENI. The CDR3 runs 16 residues. CDR3 region: CASSPLKAGVNTEAFF.

The chain is built from TRBV5-5 and TRBJ2-2; TCRdb's D call of TRBD1 is untestable without DNA. Per germline, CDR1 SGHKS and CDR2 YYEKEE (reference sequence). The CDR3 loop spans 16 amino acids. The CDR3 loop reads CASSRGQGAFTGELFF.

V is TRBV12-3 or TRBV12-4 and J is TRBJ1-3; the TCRdb call, TRBD1, lacks DNA for checking. CDR3 length equals 15 residues. The CDR3 region is CASSNTGGSGNTIYF.